This T cell receptor (beta chain) was observed in a study of T-cell memory formation after mild COVID-19. TCRdb called the 5' RACE reads again in MiXCR, with one record for every CDR3 protein. The sample carries roughly 350,000 distinct CDR3 sequences, 28% recorded once. To note about this clonotype: The antigen is undetermined.

Study findings and constraints: CD4+ contracting clones were found mainly in CM and EM, and CD8+ ones in EMRA.

The trim removed 2 bases at V and 3 bases at J, leaving 3 bases unmatched. There are 13 residues in the CDR3. The germline V gene encodes CDR1 SQVTM and CDR2 ANQGSEA. The source of this sequence is an adult woman who had mild COVID-19 (a few samples of this study predate the infection). Cell type and time point are not known. V and J are TRBV29-1 and TRBJ2-5; 7 nucleotides match TRBD2. Sequencing used PBMCs or a T cell subset sorted from them (not recorded which). The CDR3 DNA is TGCAGCGTTGAACTAGCGGACGAAGAGACCCAGTACTTC. Its translation is CSVELADEETQYF.